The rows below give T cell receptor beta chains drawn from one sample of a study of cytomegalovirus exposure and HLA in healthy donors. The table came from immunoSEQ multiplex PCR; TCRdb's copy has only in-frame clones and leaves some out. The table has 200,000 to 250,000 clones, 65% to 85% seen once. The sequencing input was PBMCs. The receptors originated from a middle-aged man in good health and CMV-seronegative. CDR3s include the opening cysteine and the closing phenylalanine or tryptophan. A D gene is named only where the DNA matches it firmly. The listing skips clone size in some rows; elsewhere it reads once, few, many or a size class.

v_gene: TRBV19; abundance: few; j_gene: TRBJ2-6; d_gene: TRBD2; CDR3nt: TGTGCCGCCGGGACTAGCGCCTCTGGGGCCAACGTCCTGACTTTC; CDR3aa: CAAGTSASGANVLTF
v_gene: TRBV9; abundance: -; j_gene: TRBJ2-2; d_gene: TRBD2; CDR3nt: TGTGCCAGCAGCGTCAGACTAGCGGGAGCGAACACCGGGGAGCTGTTTTTT; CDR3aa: CASSVRLAGANTGELFF
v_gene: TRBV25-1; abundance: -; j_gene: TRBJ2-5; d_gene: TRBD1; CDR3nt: TGTGCCAGCTCGGACAGGGGGATGTACCAAGAGACCCAGTACTTC; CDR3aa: CASSDRGMYQETQYF
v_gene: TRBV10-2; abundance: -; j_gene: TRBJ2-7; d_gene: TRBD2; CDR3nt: TGCGCCAGCAACACCGGGACTAGCTACGAGCAGTACTTC; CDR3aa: CASNTGTSYEQYF
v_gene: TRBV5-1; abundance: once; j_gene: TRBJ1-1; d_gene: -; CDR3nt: TGCGCCAGCAGCTTGGTGGGGGGGATGAACACTGAAGCTTTCTTT; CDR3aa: CASSLVGGMNTEAFF
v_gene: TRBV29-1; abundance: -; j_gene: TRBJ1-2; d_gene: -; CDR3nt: TGCAGCGTTGAACCGGCACAGGGTCAGGGGTACACCTTC; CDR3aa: CSVEPAQGQGYTF
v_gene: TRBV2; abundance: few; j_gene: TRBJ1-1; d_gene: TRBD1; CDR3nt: TGTGCCAGCATCACGGACAGGGGAAAGGGGACTGAAGCTTTCTTT; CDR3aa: CASITDRGKGTEAFF
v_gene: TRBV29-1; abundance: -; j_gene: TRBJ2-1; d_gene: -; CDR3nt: TGCAGTGGAACAGGGAAGGGACACAATGAGCAGTTCTTC; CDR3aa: CSGTGKGHNEQFF
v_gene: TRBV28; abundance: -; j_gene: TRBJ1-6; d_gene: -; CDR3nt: TGTGCCAGCACGCCCGGGAATAATTCACCCCTCCACTTT; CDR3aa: CASTPGNNSPLHF
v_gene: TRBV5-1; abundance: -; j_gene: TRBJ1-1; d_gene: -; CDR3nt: TGCGCCAGCAGCTTGGATCTTGCGGGGGGAGCTTTCTTT; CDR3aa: CASSLDLAGGAFF
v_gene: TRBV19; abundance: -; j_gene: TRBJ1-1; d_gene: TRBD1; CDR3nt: TGTGCCAGTAGTATTCGTCCCGGGACAGGGGCGAACACTGAAGCTTTCTTT; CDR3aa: CASSIRPGTGANTEAFF
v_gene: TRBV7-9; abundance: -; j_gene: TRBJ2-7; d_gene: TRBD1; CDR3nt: TGTGCCAGCAGTGGGACAGGGGCCTACGAGCAGTACTTC; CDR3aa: CASSGTGAYEQYF
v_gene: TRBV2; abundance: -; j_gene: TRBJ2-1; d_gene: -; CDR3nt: TGTGCCAGCGGGGGCGGAGGCTCCTACAATGAGCAGTTCTTC; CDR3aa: CASGGGGSYNEQFF
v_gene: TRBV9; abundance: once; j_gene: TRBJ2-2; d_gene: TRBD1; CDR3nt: TGTGCCAGCAGCGGCGGGACAGGGGGCTTCACCGGGGAGCTGTTTTTT; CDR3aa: CASSGGTGGFTGELFF
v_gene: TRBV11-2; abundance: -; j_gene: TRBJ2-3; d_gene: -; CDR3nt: TGTGCCAGCAGCTCCCGACTAACCACAGATACGCAGTATTTT; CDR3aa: CASSSRLTTDTQYF
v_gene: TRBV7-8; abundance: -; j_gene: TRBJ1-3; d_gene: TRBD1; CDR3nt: TGTGCCAGCAGCCTCAGAACAGGGGCCTACTCTGGAAACACCATATATTTT; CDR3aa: CASSLRTGAYSGNTIYF
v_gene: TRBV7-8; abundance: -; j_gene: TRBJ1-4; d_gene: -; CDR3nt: TGTGCCAGCGGATTAAGAATAGGGGAACTGTTTTTT; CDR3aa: CASGLRIGELFF
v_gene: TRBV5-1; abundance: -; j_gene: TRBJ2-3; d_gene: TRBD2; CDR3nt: TGCGCCAGCAGCTACCTAGCGGGAGAGGATACGCAGTATTTT; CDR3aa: CASSYLAGEDTQYF
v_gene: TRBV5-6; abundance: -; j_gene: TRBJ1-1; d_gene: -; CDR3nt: TGTGCCAGCAGCTTGGGAACAGGATACACTGAAGCTTTCTTT; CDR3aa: CASSLGTGYTEAFF
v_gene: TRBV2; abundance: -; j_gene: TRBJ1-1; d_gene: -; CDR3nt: TGTGCCCTGGGGGGGAACACTGAAGCTTTCTTT; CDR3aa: CALGGNTEAFF
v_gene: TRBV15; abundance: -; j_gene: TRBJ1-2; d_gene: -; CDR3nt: TGTGCCACCAGCAGCGGAGCCGGGGGGGCTCGAAACTTC; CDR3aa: CATSSGAGGARNF
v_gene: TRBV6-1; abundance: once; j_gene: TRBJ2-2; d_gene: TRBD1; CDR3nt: TGTGCCAGCAGTGCCCGGGACAGCCCCTGGAGGACCGGGGAGCTGTTTTTT; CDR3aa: CASSARDSPWRTGELFF
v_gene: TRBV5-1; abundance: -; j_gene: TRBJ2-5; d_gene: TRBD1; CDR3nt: TGCGCCAGCAGCGTGGGACAGAGGGAGACCCAGTACTTC; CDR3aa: CASSVGQRETQYF
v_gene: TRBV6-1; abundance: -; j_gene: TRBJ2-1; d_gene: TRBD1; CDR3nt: TGTGCCAGCAGGGAAGCCGGGACAGGTTACAATGAGCAGTTCTTC; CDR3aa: CASREAGTGYNEQFF